This entry lists 18 T cell receptor beta chains sequenced from one sample in a study of molecular identifiers for immune sequencing clone quantification. TCRdb re-derived calls from the PCR reads in MiXCR, one entry per CDR3 protein. The sample shows approximately 630,000 distinct CDR3 sequences, 25% of them seen only once. The sample comprised naive CD8+ T cells from blood, with Jurkat cell RNA spiked in. As to subset: FACS-sorted CD8+CD4-CCR7+CD45RA+ naive T cells. The receptors were sampled from a human donor in good health. Some libraries in this study had Jurkat cell RNA spiked in.

This clonotype appeared many times. The V and J genes are TRBV7-6 and TRBJ2-3; perhaps D is TRBD1 or TRBD2 (5 bases each). The length of the CDR3 is 13 residues. Germline CDR1 reads SGHVS; CDR2 reads FNYEAQ. Trimming left V 4 bases short and J 7 bases short, with 12 bases between. CDR3 protein: CASSSEGLHTQYF. The CDR3 DNA follows: TGTGCCAGCAGCTCAGAGGGGTTACATACGCAGTATTTT.

J is TRBJ2-2 and V is TRBV9; D is undetermined. V was trimmed by 7 bases and J by 5 bases, leaving 12 bases between them. The CDR3 loop spans 13 amino acids. Germline CDR1 reads SGDLS; CDR2 reads YYNGEE. The CDR3 spells CASGPRGTGELFF. CDR3 DNA: TGTGCCAGCGGCCCGCGTGGTACCGGGGAGCTGTTTTTT. Supplemented by reference TRBV9 and TRBJ2-2, the full variable domain reads DSGVTQTPKHLITATGQRVTLRCSPRSGDLSVYWYQQSLDQGLQFLIQYYNGEERAKGNILERFSAQQFPDLHSELNLSSLELGDSALYFCASGPRGTGELFFGEGSRLTVL.

This clonotype was seen repeatedly, ten times or more. The rearrangement uses TRBV28 and TRBJ1-4, with D possibly TRBD1 on 5 matching bases. Between the trimmed V and J ends, which lost 2 bases and 6 bases, there was a span of 10 bases. The CDR3 has 14 amino acids. CDR1 is MDHEN, CDR2 SYDVKM, per germline. In nucleotides, the CDR3 is TGTGCCAGCAGTTTAAGGGGCGGGGATGAAAAACTGTTTTTT. Amino acid sequence: CASSLRGGDEKLFF.

This clonotype was recorded a few times. The junction departs from germline at one end; a sequencing error may be responsible. The rearrangement uses TRBV10-3 and TRBJ2-1; D unresolved. CDR1 is ENHRY, CDR2 SYGVKD, per germline. The CDR3 length is 11 residues. CDR3 sequence reads: CAISPSSELFF. CDR3 bases: TGTGCCATCAGTCCTAGTAGTGAGCTGTTCTTC.

In its sample, this clonotype was seen many times. CDR3 DNA: TGTGCCAGCAGTTTACGGGGAAACTATGGCTACACCTTC. Protein product: CASSLRGNYGYTF. The J gene is TRBJ1-2, the V gene TRBV27; D not resolved. Germline V gives CDR1 MNHEY, CDR2 SMNVEV (reference sequence). The CDR3 is made up of 13 amino acids. V lost 2 bases and J lost 2, with 6 bases in between.

This clonotype came up many times. The chain carries TRBV24-1 and TRBJ2-3, with TRBD2 as a possible D gene (5 bases). CDR1 KGHDR and CDR2 SFDVKD come from the germline V gene. V was shortened by 8 bases and J by 2 bases, with 10 bases between the two germline ends. CDR3 length: 13 residues. The CDR3 DNA reads as TGTGCCACCACCAGCGGAAACACAGATACGCAGTATTTT. This codes for CATTSGNTDTQYF.

At least ten counts were recorded for this clonotype. This sequence joins TRBV30 and TRBJ2-7; 9 bases are shared with TRBD1. The junction had 9 bases not matched to a gene; V was cut back by 5 bases and J by 4 bases. CDR3 length: 14 residues. CDR1 is GTSNPN and CDR2 is SVGIG in the germline V gene (reference sequence). CDR3 residues: CAWCPGTGTYEQYF. In nucleotides, the CDR3 is TGTGCCTGGTGCCCCGGGACAGGGACTTACGAGCAGTACTTC. Supplemented by reference TRBV30 and TRBJ2-7, the full variable domain reads SQTIHQWPATLVQPVGSPLSLECTVEGTSNPNLYWYRQAAGRGLQLLFYSVGIGQISSEVPQNLSASRPQDRQFILSSKKLLLSDSGFYLCAWCPGTGTYEQYFGPGTRLTVT.

About this clonotype: Just one base apart from a much larger clone, this may be a read error. This sequence joins TRBV7-2 and TRBJ2-3, with 8 bases fitting TRBD2. CDR1 is SGHTA, CDR2 FQGNSA, per germline. The J segment lost 4 bases and the V segment lost 1 base, leaving 1 base of the junction unmatched. The CDR3 covers 14 residues. In DNA, the CDR3 is TGTGCCAGCAGCTTAGAAGCGGGGGCAGATACGCAGTATTTT. Its translation: CASSLEAGADTQYF.

This clonotype was counted between two and nine times. V usage is TRBV4-1 and J usage is TRBJ2-6; no reliable D call. This CDR3 has 15 amino acids. CDR1 is MGHRA, CDR2 YSYEKL, per germline. V gave up 4 bases and J gave up 5 bases, with 12 bases separating them. The CDR3: CASSPPVSRANVLTF. The CDR3 DNA reads TGCGCCAGCAGCCCCCCAGTTTCTAGGGCCAACGTCCTGACTTTC.

The chain recombines TRBV20-1 with TRBJ2-1; 13 nucleotides align to TRBD2. The CDR3 covers 15 residues. CDR1 is DFQATT, CDR2 SNEGSKA, per germline (reference sequence). J gave up 7 bases and V 5 bases, and 8 bases lay outside the gene matches. This chain's CDR3 is CSAATGTSGVNEQFF. The CDR3 region has the DNA TGCAGTGCTGCCACCGGGACTAGCGGGGTTAATGAGCAGTTCTTC.

A remark on this clonotype: Germline is not matched at one junction end, which may reflect a read error. The rearrangement joins TRBV6-2 or TRBV6-3 to TRBJ2-1; possibly TRBD1 or TRBD2 for D (5 bases each). In germline, CDR1 is MNHEY, CDR2 SVGEGT. This CDR3 has 14 amino acids. CDR3 loop: CASSLWDPYNEQSF. CDR3 DNA: TGTGCCAGCAGTTTATGGGACCCCTACAATGAGCAGTCCTTC.

CDR3 DNA sequence: TGTGCCAGCTCCGGACAGGGTTCGGACGAGCAGTACTTC. Protein: CASSGQGSDEQYF. The rearrangement links TRBV7-8 to TRBJ2-7; 8 bases line up with TRBD1. The germline CDR1 and CDR2 sequences are SGHVS and FQNEAQ. This CDR3 has 13 amino acids. Germline trimming cut 8 bases from V and 5 bases from J; bases unmatched to any gene: 8.

There are a few counts of this clonotype. J is TRBJ2-1 and V is TRBV7-3; perhaps TRBD2 as D (5 bases). The CDR3 length is 16 residues. Germline assignment: CDR1 SGHTA and CDR2 FQGTGA. V lost 2 bases, J lost 4 bases, and 15 bases lay in between. The CDR3 DNA reads TGTGCCAGCAGCTTATCTACCCGGAGGAAATACAATGAGCAGTTCTTC. It codes for CASSLSTRRKYNEQFF.

This clonotype was recorded once. The chain recombines TRBV7-2 with TRBJ2-7, with TRBD1 identical over 9 bases. The length of the CDR3 is 16 residues. The junction had 17 bases not matched to a gene; V was cut back by 2 bases and J by 12 bases. Germline lookup yields CDR1 SGHTA and CDR2 FQGNSA. The CDR3 sequence: CASSLHGGQGVYAPYF. The CDR3 DNA sequence: TGTGCCAGCAGCTTACACGGGGGACAGGGTGTCTACGCGCCGTACTTC.

In this sample, this clonotype turned up many times. The chain is built from TRBV6-5 and TRBJ2-5; a weak D match, TRBD2 (6 bases). The CDR3 extends over 17 amino acids. CDR1 is MNHEY and CDR2 is SVGAGI in the germline V gene. The V and J ends lost 6 bases and 1 base respectively, with 21 bases between them. The CDR3 reads CASSIAGTRRGQETQYF. The CDR3 coding sequence is TGTGCCAGCAGCATCGCCGGGACCCGGAGGGGCCAAGAGACCCAGTACTTC.

Concerning this clonotype: A read error may be the cause here, since a much bigger clone is one base away. The chain joins TRBV29-1 to TRBJ1-1, with 9 positions matching TRBD1. After removal of 4 bases from V and 0 bases from J, the junction contained 6 bases not matched to a gene. The CDR3 is 15 residues long. CDR1 is SQVTM, CDR2 ANQGSEA, per germline. CDR3 residues: CSVAWRDRVNTEAFF. The CDR3 coding sequence is TGCAGCGTTGCATGGAGGGACAGGGTGAACACTGAAGCTTTCTTT.

This clonotype was counted only a few times. The chain uses TRBV9 and TRBJ2-1; D unresolved. This CDR3 is built from 13 residues. Trimming removed 0 bases from V and 5 bases from J, with 6 bases in between. Germline V CDR1 and CDR2: SGDLS, YYNGEE. CDR3 nucleotides: TGTGCCAGCAGCGTAGCTTCCGACAATGAGCAGTTCTTC. Amino acid sequence: CASSVASDNEQFF.

CDR3 residues: CASSLVVTNTGELFF. The CDR3 DNA reads as TGTGCCAGCAGCTTAGTAGTTACCAACACCGGGGAGCTGTTTTTT. The chain links TRBV7-9 to TRBJ2-2, with unresolved D. The ends were cut back, 1 base at V and 2 bases at J, with 8 bases in the middle. Germline CDR1 SEHNR, CDR2 FQNEAQ (reference sequence). The CDR3 has 15 residues.